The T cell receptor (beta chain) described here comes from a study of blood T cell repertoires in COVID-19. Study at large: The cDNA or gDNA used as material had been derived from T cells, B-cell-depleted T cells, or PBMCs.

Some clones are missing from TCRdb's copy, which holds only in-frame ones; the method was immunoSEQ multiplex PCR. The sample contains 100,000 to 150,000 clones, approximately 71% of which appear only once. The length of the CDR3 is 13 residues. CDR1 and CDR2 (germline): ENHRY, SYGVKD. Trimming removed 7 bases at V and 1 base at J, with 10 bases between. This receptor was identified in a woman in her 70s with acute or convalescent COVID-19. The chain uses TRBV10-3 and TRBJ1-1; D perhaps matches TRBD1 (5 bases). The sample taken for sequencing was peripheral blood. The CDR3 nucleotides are TGTGCCATCAATGGGGGAGGGAACACTGAAGCTTTCTTT. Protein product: CAINGGGNTEAFF.